These 5 T cell receptor beta chains share one sample of origin, sequenced in a study of CD8+ T cells in alopecia areata. Documented treatment: oral pan-JAK inhibitor, 5-10 mg twice daily. In each case, RNA was isolated and then reverse transcribed into cDNA as the sequencing template. Using immunoSEQ multiplex PCR, the repertoire was profiled, and TCRdb retains in-frame clones only, with some absent. The repertoire holds about 120,000 clones, with roughly 50% as singletons. The sequencing used CD8+ T cells sorted from blood, collected at week 24, from a patient treated with tofacitinib. The source is a human donor with alopecia areata.

This chain joins TRBV6-5 and TRBJ2-7; no definite D call. The CDR3 runs 16 residues. V shed 0 bases and J shed 0 bases, with 12 bases lying between them. The V gene's germline CDR1 is MNHEY and CDR2 SVGAGI. The CDR3 is CASSYSQQRISYEQYF. CDR3 in DNA: TGTGCCAGCAGTTACTCGCAACAGCGAATCTCCTACGAGCAGTACTTC.

In this sample, this clone turned up many times. A much larger clone sits a single nucleotide away, making a read error possible. The CDR3 coding sequence is TGTGCCAGCAGTGACGGACAGGGGGCAGATACGCAGTATTTT. Protein sequence: CASSDGQGADTQYF. The chain has TRBV6-4 and TRBJ2-3; 10 bases line up with TRBD1. Trimming removed 2 bases from V and 4 bases from J; junction bases left unmatched: 0. The V gene's germline CDR1 is MRHNA and CDR2 SNTAGT. CDR3 size: 14 residues.

The chain couples TRBV23-1 to TRBJ2-7; D may be TRBD1 or TRBD2 (7 bases each). TRBV23-1 is marked as an open reading frame, function uncertain. The CDR3 runs to 16 residues. V lost 7 bases to trimming and J lost 5 bases, with 24 bases between them. The CDR3 spells CASNSHRGGRGNEQYF. The CDR3 DNA reads TGCGCCAGCAACTCCCATAGGGGGGGCAGGGGGAACGAGCAGTACTTC.

This clone was counted only a few times. The sample has other DNA sequences that encode this CDR3 too. The V gene is TRBV4-1, the J gene TRBJ2-7; D is perhaps TRBD1 or TRBD2 (5 bases each). Deletions cut 3 bases from V and 3 bases from J, with 9 bases between. The germline gives CDR1 MGHRA, CDR2 YSYEKL. This CDR3 has 13 residues. The CDR3 protein is CASSQGDHYEQYF. CDR3 in DNA: TGCGCCAGCAGCCAGGGGGACCACTACGAGCAGTACTTC.

This rearrangement joins TRBV29-1 to TRBJ2-7; no clear D gene. The CDR3 extends over 12 amino acids. The germline CDR1 and CDR2 sequences are SQVTM and ANQGSEA. V was pared by 2 bases and J by 2 bases, with 7 bases between. CDR3 coding DNA: TGCAGCGTTGAATCTGGAGCCTACGAGCAGTACTTC. Its translation is CSVESGAYEQYF.